The sequence of this T cell receptor beta chain was determined in a study of T-cell reconstitution after alpha-beta-depleted transplantation in children. Notes on the study in general: It was newly produced T cells that mostly accounted for T-cell counts and diversity one year after transplant.

With respect to this clonotype: Its antigen is unknown.

V was pared by 3 bases and J by 3 bases, with 5 bases of the junction left unmatched. The CDR3 consists of 15 residues. Germline V gives CDR1 SNHLY, CDR2 FYNNEI. Preparation of the TCRbeta library was carried out with unique molecular identifiers. In TCRdb, the PCR reads were re-called with MiXCR into one record per CDR3 protein. The table shows around 960,000 distinct CDR3 sequences, with less than 30% occurring only once. The starting material was PBMCs, mostly from graft donor cells, obtained 360 days after TCRalphabeta/CD19-depleted stem cell transplant. The chain employs TRBV2 and TRBJ2-1, with 7 bases matching TRBD2. This TCR came from a boy under three years old who had a stem cell transplant for SCID, so the T cells may come from the graft donor. In DNA form, the CDR3 reads TGTGCCAGCAGTGAGTGGGCTAGCGGCTACAATGAGCAGTTCTTC. It yields the protein CASSEWASGYNEQFF.